A single sample is the source of the 22 T cell receptor beta chains below, sequenced in a study of CD8+CD57+ T cells in acquired aplastic anemia. Profiling that covered TCR beta VDJ and CDR3 relied on genomic DNA as its template. TCRdb reprocessed the reads with MiXCR, giving one entry per CDR3 protein. The repertoire holds under 200,000 distinct CDR3 sequences, with about 70% as singletons. Patients chosen for sequencing had CD8+CD57+ cells that had expanded, as shown by flow cytometry. The specimen was sorted CD4+, CD8+, or CD8+CD57+ T cells (not recorded which) from PBMCs. Source of these receptors: a human donor with aplastic anemia.

This clonotype turned up a few times. At one of its ends the junction is not consistent with the germline gene, which may arise from a read error. The V gene is TRBV6-4, the J gene TRBJ2-5; D is unclear. Per the germline V gene, CDR1 is MRHNA and CDR2 is SNTAGT. CDR3 length: 14 residues. In nucleotides, the CDR3 is TGTGCCAGAAGTGAAACGTGCGTCCAAGAGACCCAGTACTTC. Amino acids: CARSETCVQETQYF.

The V gene is TRBV9, the J gene TRBJ2-3; TRBD1 agrees at 7 bases. This CDR3 spans 14 amino acids. Germline CDR1 is SGDLS and CDR2 is YYNGEE. With V trimmed by 4 bases and J by 8 bases, 10 bases remained unmatched. CDR3 sequence (DNA): TGTGCCAGCAGCCCCCGGGACAGCCAGAGTACGCAGTATTTT. Its translation: CASSPRDSQSTQYF.

The chain is built from TRBV6-5 and TRBJ2-4; 8 positions match TRBD2. The J segment lost 7 bases and the V segment lost 6 bases, leaving 5 bases of the junction unmatched. Germline V gene sequence: CDR1 MNHEY, CDR2 SVGAGI. The CDR3 totals 13 residues. In DNA, the CDR3 is TGTGCCAGCAGGACGGGAGGGGAGAACATTCAGTACTTC. Encoded protein: CASRTGGENIQYF.

This clonotype showed up just a few times. This chain connects TRBV7-9 to TRBJ1-6, with 7 positions matching TRBD1. Germline CDR1 SEHNR, CDR2 FQNEAQ (reference sequence). The CDR3 loop spans 13 amino acids. Unmatched junction bases numbered 8, after V lost 8 bases and J lost 10 bases. The CDR3 is CASRQGRESPLHF. The CDR3 region has the DNA TGTGCCAGCCGACAGGGTAGAGAATCACCCCTCCACTTT.

This chain uses TRBV7-6 with TRBJ2-3; D might be TRBD2 (6 bases). Germline-derived CDR1 and CDR2 are SGHVS and FNYEAQ. There are 13 residues in the CDR3. The ends were cut back, 6 bases at V and 6 bases at J, with 13 bases in the middle. The CDR3 nucleotides are TGTGCCAGCAGTTACACTAGCCAGGATACGCAGTATTTT. Translated, it gives CASSYTSQDTQYF.

The chain links TRBV5-4 to TRBJ2-5, with D possibly called TRBD1 or TRBD2 (5 bases each). The CDR3 spans 12 residues. V was cut by 2 bases and J by 7 bases, with 9 bases left in between. CDR1 SGHNT and CDR2 YYREEE come from the germline V gene (reference sequence). The CDR3 loop is CASSLSGRTQYF. CDR3 sequence (DNA): TGTGCCAGCAGCTTATCAGGGAGGACCCAGTACTTC.

J is TRBJ2-5 and V is TRBV3-1; D may be TRBD1 or TRBD2 (5 bases each). Germline loops: CDR1 LGHDT, CDR2 YNNKEL (reference sequence). Between the trimmed V and J ends, which lost 0 bases and 7 bases, there was a span of 12 bases. This CDR3 region has 14 residues. CDR3: CASSQDGGLGTQYF. CDR3 DNA: TGTGCCAGCAGCCAAGATGGGGGTTTGGGGACCCAGTACTTC.

Turning to this clonotype: Germline and junction disagree at one end, which may indicate a read error. The V and J genes are TRBV5-6 and TRBJ2-3; D is unresolved. The germline V gene encodes CDR1 SGHDT and CDR2 YYEEEE. The CDR3 spans 14 residues. The CDR3 sequence: CASSLAGFTYTHYF. In DNA form, the CDR3 reads TGTGCCAGCAGCTTGGCGGGTTTCACGTATACGCACTATTTT.

The genes are TRBV12-3 or TRBV12-4 and TRBJ1-1; the D gene is possibly TRBD1 (5 bases). CDR3 length: 15 amino acids. The V gene lost 2 bases and the J gene lost 5 bases, with 15 bases spanning the gap. The CDR3 loop is CASSLFGLGGTEAFF. The CDR3 bases are TGTGCCAGCAGTTTATTCGGGCTTGGGGGAACTGAAGCTTTCTTT.

The chain couples TRBV2 to TRBJ1-2; TRBD1 aligns across 8 bases. There are 16 residues in the CDR3. V lost 6 bases, J lost 0 bases, and 9 bases stayed unmatched. Germline V lookup: CDR1 SNHLY, CDR2 FYNNEI. CDR3 residues: CASSHNRGMANYGYTF. The CDR3 nucleotides are TGTGCCAGCAGCCATAACAGGGGGATGGCTAACTATGGCTACACCTTC.

The chain combines TRBV6-6 with TRBJ2-7, with D hard to call. The J call may be mistaken, given a closer DNA end match to TRBJ2-1. Germline V gene sequence: CDR1 MNHNY, CDR2 SVGAGI (reference sequence). The CDR3 has 14 residues. This CDR3 is CASSYSRLYNEQFF. The CDR3 region has the DNA TGTGCCAGCAGTTACTCACGGTTATACAATGAGCAGTTCTTC.

As to this clonotype: Because the CDR3 is missing its conserved closing phenylalanine or tryptophan, this is likely a read error. The limits of the CDR3 on the DNA are not certain, so only TCRdb's listed CDR3 is given. This chain connects TRBV7-9 to TRBJ1-1; the table's D call, TRBD1, was not checked against the DNA. Germline V gene sequence: CDR1 SEHNR, CDR2 FQNEAQ (reference sequence). The CDR3 totals 14 residues, both ends included. CDR3 protein: CASSLGSLGEGPFL.

V gene TRBV3-1 combines with J gene TRBJ1-5; D is unclear. CDR1 and CDR2 (germline): LGHDT, YNNKEL (reference sequence). Trimming left V 1 base short and J 9 bases short, with 13 bases between. The CDR3 is 14 residues long. The CDR3 protein is CASSQGQSLGPQHF. The CDR3, as DNA: TGTGCCAGCAGCCAAGGGCAGTCCTTAGGGCCCCAGCATTTT.

The V and J genes are TRBV7-9 and TRBJ2-5; D tentatively fits TRBD1 or TRBD2 (5 bases each). Trimming removed 5 bases from V and 0 bases from J, with 22 bases in between. CDR1 is SEHNR and CDR2 is FQNEAQ in the germline V gene (reference sequence). The CDR3 is made up of 18 amino acids. CDR3 DNA: TGTGCCAGCAGCCACCCAGGACCCCGGGACGGGTACCAAGAGACCCAGTACTTC. Protein sequence: CASSHPGPRDGYQETQYF.

This rearrangement joins TRBV2 to TRBJ2-7; weak D call: TRBD1 (6 bases). There are 13 residues in the CDR3. The V gene's germline CDR1 is SNHLY and CDR2 FYNNEI. Trimming shortened V by 5 bases and J by 2 bases, and 10 bases separated the two germline ends. This chain's CDR3 is CASSRGGTYEQYF. Here the CDR3 DNA reads TGTGCCAGCAGTCGAGGGGGTACCTACGAGCAGTACTTC.

The chain recombines TRBV7-2 with TRBJ2-3; D is perhaps TRBD2 (5 bases). The CDR3 covers 18 residues. Per the germline V gene, CDR1 is SGHTA and CDR2 is FQGNSA. V was shortened by 0 bases and J by 0 bases, with 16 bases between the two germline ends. The chain's CDR3 is CASSLAPPGGRSTDTQYF. In DNA, the CDR3 is TGTGCCAGCAGCTTAGCGCCTCCGGGCGGGCGGAGCACAGATACGCAGTATTTT.

This chain joins TRBV10-3 and TRBJ2-7; 11 nucleotides agree with TRBD2. V lost 4 bases, J lost 6 bases, and 2 bases stayed unmatched. The CDR3 consists of 13 residues. Germline V gene lookup returns CDR1 ENHRY and CDR2 SYGVKD. CDR3 DNA sequence: TGTGCCATCAGTGGGACTAGCGGGCTCGAGCAGTACTTC. Its protein is CAISGTSGLEQYF.

The chain has TRBV29-1 and TRBJ2-7, with 9 bases matching TRBD1. The CDR3 contains 14 residues. V lost 3 bases, J lost 6 bases, and 9 bases stayed unmatched. Per the germline V gene, CDR1 is SQVTM and CDR2 is ANQGSEA. The CDR3 loop is CSVESGQGGLEQYF. Written as DNA, the CDR3 is TGCAGCGTTGAGTCGGGACAGGGAGGCCTCGAGCAGTACTTC.

The CDR3 sequence: CASSLGQGMGGNTIYF. In nucleotides, the CDR3 is TGCGCCAGCAGCTTGGGACAGGGAATGGGTGGAAACACCATATATTTT. V is TRBV5-1 and J is TRBJ1-3; 7 bases fit TRBD1. Germline V lookup: CDR1 SGHRS, CDR2 YFSETQ. The CDR3 extends over 16 amino acids. After removal of 0 bases from V and 3 bases from J, the junction contained 6 bases not matched to a gene.

This chain links TRBV29-1 with TRBJ2-7, with unresolved D. Germline-derived CDR1 and CDR2 are SQVTM and ANQGSEA. V shed 4 bases and J shed 4 bases, with 8 bases lying between them. The CDR3 covers 11 residues. CDR3: CSVAPLYEQYF. CDR3 sequence (DNA): TGCAGCGTTGCCCCCCTTTACGAGCAGTACTTC.

This chain uses TRBV7-3 with TRBJ2-1, with 10 bases fitting TRBD2. The V gene end was trimmed by 6 bases and the J gene end by 7 bases; junction bases not matched to a gene: 9. Germline V gives CDR1 SGHTA, CDR2 FQGTGA. The CDR3 totals 15 residues. The CDR3 nucleotides read TGTGCCAGCAGTCCCCCGGGACTAGCGAGAAATGAGCAGTTCTTC. Translated, it gives CASSPPGLARNEQFF.

To note about this clonotype: One junction end does not reproduce the germline sequence, and a read error may be involved. The rearrangement joins TRBV25-1 to TRBJ2-3, with 8 bases identical to TRBD2. This CDR3 spans 16 amino acids. Per germline, CDR1 MGHDK and CDR2 SYGVNS. The CDR3 spells CASSNSAGGPTDTQYF. In nucleotides, the CDR3 is TGTGCCAGCAGTAACTCTGCGGGGGGCCCCACAGACACGCAGTATTTT.